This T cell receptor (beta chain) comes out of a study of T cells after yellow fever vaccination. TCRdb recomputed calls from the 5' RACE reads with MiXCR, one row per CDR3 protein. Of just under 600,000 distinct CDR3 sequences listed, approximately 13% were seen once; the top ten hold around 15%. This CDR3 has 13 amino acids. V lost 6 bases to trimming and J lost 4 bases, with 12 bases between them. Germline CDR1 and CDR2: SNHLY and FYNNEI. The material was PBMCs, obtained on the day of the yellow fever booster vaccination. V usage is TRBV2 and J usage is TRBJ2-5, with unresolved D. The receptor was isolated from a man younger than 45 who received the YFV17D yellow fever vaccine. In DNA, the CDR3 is TGTGCCAGCAGGCAAGATAACGGAGAGACCCAGTACTTC. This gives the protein CASRQDNGETQYF.